This T cell receptor (beta chain) emerged from a study of T cells in Graves' hyperthyroidism and ophthalmopathy. The study, taken as a whole, reports: Ophthalmopathy was model-predicted a median about 6.9 months pre-onset.

TCR beta CDR3 regions were amplified from RNA transcripts. HTBI primers drove first-round RT-PCR of the TCR CDR3. TCRdb reprocessed the multiplex PCR reads with MiXCR, giving one entry per CDR3 protein. Found here are 300,000 to 450,000 distinct CDR3 sequences, around 25% of them singletons; the top ten hold around four fifths. If no ophthalmopathy progression occurred within 18 months, Graves' hyperthyroidism was stable. Each patient was aged 18 to 65 and had newly diagnosed hyperthyroidism of under 2 months' duration. The study excluded patients with uncontrolled infection, other autoimmune disease, pregnancy or lactation. V lost 5 bases, J lost 0 bases, and 6 bases stayed unmatched. The CDR3 runs 16 residues. Germline V gene sequence: CDR1 LNHDA, CDR2 SQIVND (reference sequence). Only a few counts were recorded for this clonotype. No antigen is known for it.

The chain carries TRBV19 and TRBJ2-1; TRBD1 matches at 8 bases. This clonotype originated in a man aged 45-65 years with Graves' hyperthyroidism. What was sequenced was blood. The CDR3 DNA is TGTGCCAGTAGTGCCGCCCAGGGGGCCTCCTACAATGAGCAGTTCTTC. As protein: CASSAAQGASYNEQFF.